This TCR beta chain was observed in a study of T cell responses to AZD1222 COVID-19 vaccine. Points from the study as a whole: Scientists sampled the repertoires only once the peak T cell response had passed. Recipients of two AZD1222 doses showed rising Spike-specific TCR breadth and depth.

Assay used: immunoSEQ multiplex PCR; TCRdb lists only in-frame clones, some missing. The repertoire holds 140,000 or so clones, with 86% as singletons. CDR3 length equals 16 residues. Trimming cost V 3 bases and J 3 bases, with 15 bases left between them. CDR1 is MNHEY, CDR2 SMNVEV, per germline (reference sequence). The study pooled second doses at about 4 or about 12 weeks. About this clone: The antigen remains undetermined.

This clonotype was obtained from an adult who received the AZD1222 COVID-19 vaccine. V is TRBV27 and J is TRBJ1-3; TRBD1 is a possible D gene (6 bases). Sequencing was performed on peripheral blood, taken 28 days after the second AZD1222 dose. The CDR3 DNA reads as TGTGCCAGCAGTTTCTCCCACAGGGCCGGTGGAAACACCATATATTTT. Translating it yields CASSFSHRAGGNTIYF.